One and the same sample provided the 19 T cell receptor beta chains below, sequenced in a study of shared T cell receptors in the human thymus. Data came from immunoSEQ multiplex PCR; TCRdb stores just in-frame clones and leaves some out. The data hold a few hundred thousand clones, with about 95% observed a single time. Sequencing used thymocytes. Every receptor here comes from a human donor.

This chain connects TRBV2 to TRBJ1-5, with 8 positions matching TRBD1. CDR1 and CDR2 from the germline V gene are SNHLY and FYNNEI. Trimming took 0 bases from V and 4 from J; bases not matched to a gene: 8. The CDR3 sequence is 17 residues long. The CDR3 nucleotides read TGTGCCAGCAGTGAAGCCCTAGACAGGGGTGTAAATCAGCCCCAGCATTTT. This gives the protein CASSEALDRGVNQPQHF.

This rearrangement joins TRBV7-4 to TRBJ2-1, with TRBD1 identical over 9 bases. The CDR3 sequence is 17 residues long. Trimming cost V 4 bases and J 4 bases; bases outside gene matches: 11. Germline V gene data show CDR1 as SGHVT and CDR2 as SQSDAQ. The CDR3 region is CASSSGTGIRSYNEQFF. The DNA for the CDR3 is TGTGCCAGCAGCTCCGGGACAGGGATTAGAAGTTACAATGAGCAGTTCTTC.

The chain employs TRBV7-2 and TRBJ2-3; 10 positions agree with TRBD2. After removal of 8 bases from V and 7 bases from J, the junction contained 15 bases not matched to a gene. The CDR3 sequence is 16 residues long. Germline assignment: CDR1 SGHTA and CDR2 FQGNSA. CDR3 region: CASVQDGAGGINTQYF. DNA for the CDR3: TGTGCCAGCGTCCAGGACGGAGCGGGAGGGATTAATACGCAGTATTTT.

This chain links TRBV28 with TRBJ2-1; 11 nucleotides match TRBD2. J was trimmed by 7 bases and V by 6 bases; bases with no gene match: 11. CDR1 and CDR2 from the germline V gene are MDHEN and SYDVKM. The CDR3 totals 16 residues. The CDR3, as DNA: TGTGCCAGCAGAATAACCGGGACTAGCGGACCTAATGAGCAGTTCTTC. Translated: CASRITGTSGPNEQFF.

The chain couples TRBV9 to TRBJ2-2; no definite D call. The CDR3 runs 15 residues. The germline V gene encodes CDR1 SGDLS and CDR2 YYNGEE. V lost 0 bases and J 3 bases, leaving 9 bases between the germline ends. The CDR3 bases are TGTGCCAGCAGCGTAGATGGCTTCCACACCGGGGAGCTGTTTTTT. Protein product: CASSVDGFHTGELFF. The complete variable domain, with remaining parts taken from reference TRBV9 and TRBJ2-2, reads DSGVTQTPKHLITATGQRVTLRCSPRSGDLSVYWYQQSLDQGLQFLIQYYNGEERAKGNILERFSAQQFPDLHSELNLSSLELGDSALYFCASSVDGFHTGELFFGEGSRLTVL.

The genes are TRBV5-6 and TRBJ2-7, with D unclear. The CDR3 is made up of 17 amino acids. Trimming shortened V by 4 bases and J by 5 bases, and 25 bases separated the two germline ends. Per the germline V gene, CDR1 is SGHDT and CDR2 is YYEEEE. CDR3 DNA sequence: TGTGCCAGCAGCCGGACGAAGGGTGGTCCAAAGCCCCACGAGCAGTACTTC. It encodes CASSRTKGGPKPHEQYF.

The rearrangement links TRBV7-2 to TRBJ2-2, with 8 bases that match TRBD2. The length of the CDR3 is 17 residues. Losses at the gene ends were 2 bases for V and 6 bases for J; bases not matched to a gene: 11. Per germline, CDR1 SGHTA and CDR2 FQGNSA. In DNA, the CDR3 is TGTGCCAGCAGCTTACTTAGCGGGAAGGCATGGGCCGGGGAGCTGTTTTTT. This gives the protein CASSLLSGKAWAGELFF.

CDR3 sequence: CASSGEGQENTIYF. In DNA form, the CDR3 reads TGTGCCAGCAGCGGAGAGGGACAGGAAAACACCATATATTTT. The rearrangement joins TRBV7-9 to TRBJ1-3; TRBD1 matches 8 bases. Trimming removed 5 bases from V and 6 bases from J; junction bases left unmatched: 6. From germline, CDR1 is SEHNR and CDR2 FQNEAQ (reference sequence). The CDR3 length is 14 residues. Full variable domain (remainder filled in from reference TRBV7-9 and TRBJ1-3): DTGVSQNPRHKITKRGQNVTFRCDPISEHNRLYWYRQTLGQGPEFLTYFQNEAQLEKSRLLSDRFSAERPKGSFSTLEIQRTEQGDSAMYLCASSGEGQENTIYFGEGSWLTVV.

The chain is built from TRBV28 and TRBJ1-5; D remains ambiguous. Germline CDR1 is MDHEN and CDR2 is SYDVKM. The CDR3 sequence is 13 residues long. Trimming took 3 bases from V and 6 from J, leaving 9 bases between them. The CDR3: CASSLLFGQPQHF. CDR3 coding DNA: TGTGCCAGCAGTTTGCTCTTCGGTCAGCCCCAGCATTTT.

V usage is TRBV15 and J usage is TRBJ1-5, with a weak D call TRBD1 (5 bases). Deletions cut 5 bases from V and 2 bases from J, with 16 bases between. The CDR3 spans 16 residues. Per germline, CDR1 LNHNV and CDR2 YYDKDF (reference sequence). DNA of the CDR3: TGTGCCACCAGCTCCCCCGCAGGGAGGGGCAATCAGCCCCAGCATTTT. Protein product: CATSSPAGRGNQPQHF.

The rearrangement joins TRBV5-1 to TRBJ1-1; D gene unclear. CDR1 is SGHRS, CDR2 YFSETQ, per germline. Trimming cost V 6 bases and J 1 base, with 19 bases left between them. The CDR3 contains 16 residues. CDR3 coding DNA: TGCGCCAGCACTCCCGACGGGGAGGCCCAGAACACTGAAGCTTTCTTT. Its protein product is CASTPDGEAQNTEAFF.

V gene TRBV7-6 combines with J gene TRBJ2-2; TRBD2 aligns across 10 bases. The CDR3 totals 21 residues. J lost 4 bases, V lost 2 bases, and 19 bases had no gene match. Germline values: CDR1 SGHVS, CDR2 FNYEAQ. CDR3 coding DNA: TGTGCCAGCAGCTTATATTCCGGGCTAGCGGGAGCCCACTTGGGCACCGGGGAGCTGTTTTTT. Translation gives CASSLYSGLAGAHLGTGELFF.

The V gene is TRBV5-1, the J gene TRBJ2-1; D is uncertain. V lost 1 base to trimming and J lost 2 bases, with 4 bases between them. Germline lookup yields CDR1 SGHRS and CDR2 YFSETQ. The CDR3 spans 13 residues. The CDR3, as DNA: TGCGCCAGCAGCTTGCAGGCCTACAATGAGCAGTTCTTC. Protein sequence: CASSLQAYNEQFF.

This clone has only one observation. V is TRBV6-4 and J is TRBJ2-1, with D possibly being TRBD2 (6 bases). The germline V gene has CDR1 MRHNA and CDR2 SNTAGT. CDR3 length: 16 amino acids. V lost 4 bases and J lost 4, with 17 bases in between. CDR3 residues: CASSADGAGLYNEQFF. The CDR3 DNA sequence: TGTGCCAGCAGTGCCGATGGGGCGGGGCTATACAATGAGCAGTTCTTC.

The gene calls are TRBV4-3 and TRBJ1-3; TRBD1 matches at 10 bases. J gave up 2 bases and V 0 bases, and 13 bases lay outside the gene matches. CDR3 length equals 20 residues. CDR1 LGHNA and CDR2 YSLEER come from the germline V gene. The CDR3 is CASSQDHHPTGGFPGNTIYF. CDR3 bases: TGCGCCAGCAGCCAAGACCATCATCCGACAGGGGGCTTTCCTGGAAACACCATATATTTT.

The CDR3 loop is CASSLAWMAYNEQFF. DNA for the CDR3: TGTGCCAGCAGCTTAGCCTGGATGGCCTACAATGAGCAGTTCTTC. The chain uses TRBV7-9 and TRBJ2-1; D is unclear. CDR3 length: 15 residues. Germline V CDR1 and CDR2: SEHNR, FQNEAQ (reference sequence). Deletions cut 0 bases from V and 2 bases from J, with 8 bases between.

The rearrangement joins TRBV28 to TRBJ2-7; D unclear. The V end was cut by 2 bases, the J end by 1 base, with 12 bases between. The CDR3 is made up of 15 amino acids. Germline V gene lookup returns CDR1 MDHEN and CDR2 SYDVKM. The CDR3 region is CASSLGSKPSYEQYF. The DNA for the CDR3 is TGTGCCAGCAGTTTAGGCTCCAAACCATCCTACGAGCAGTACTTC.

CDR3 nucleotide sequence: TGTGCCAGCAGTTTATCCCCGACTCGCACAGATACGCAGTATTTT. Protein sequence: CASSLSPTRTDTQYF. The chain has TRBV27 and TRBJ2-3; no clear D. CDR1 and CDR2 from the germline V gene are MNHEY and SMNVEV (reference sequence). Trimming pared 0 bases from V and 1 base from J, leaving 8 bases between. This CDR3 contains 15 residues.

The CDR3 DNA follows: TGTGCCAGCAGTGTTGGCAGGGAGGTCGGGGAGCTGTTTTTT. Translating gives CASSVGREVGELFF. The chain couples TRBV6-4 to TRBJ2-2; possibly TRBD2 for D (6 bases). CDR1 MRHNA and CDR2 SNTAGT come from the germline V gene. This CDR3 contains 14 residues. V lost 4 bases, J lost 7 bases, and 13 bases lay in between.